The 10 T cell receptor beta chains below come from one sample, sequenced in a study of tumor-infiltrating lymphocytes in primary liver carcinoma. The tissue used was unsorted bulk material of roughly 17-31 mg. RNA and DNA were co-extracted from it with the AllPrep DNA/RNA mini kit. A primer in the constant region served to generate TCR beta cDNA from around 500 ng of total RNA. Three nested multiplex PCR rounds, a slightly modified ARM-PCR method, built the TCR beta libraries. Running roughly 10 cycles apiece, the first two PCR rounds relied on TRBV1-TRBV30 forward primers together with a C-beta reverse primer. Via MiXCR, TCRdb re-called the multiplex PCR reads, giving one row per CDR3 protein. This sample carries about 64,000 distinct CDR3 sequences, roughly 70% of them seen once, and the ten largest clones take under 45%. Sequenced material: liver tumor tissue from sampling region 4. Subset reported: tumor region T4, right-lateral pole. The receptor source for this set is a man aged 35 to 55 with primary liver carcinoma and hepatitis B virus infection.

Of note for this clonotype: The junction departs from the called germline gene at one end, perhaps through a read error. V is TRBV6-6 and J is TRBJ2-2; D call uncertain. The CDR3 runs to 13 residues. CDR1 is MNHNY, CDR2 SVGAGI, per germline (reference sequence). CDR3 in amino acids: CTSSARNTGELFF. In DNA form, the CDR3 reads TGTACCAGCAGTGCAAGGAACACCGGGGAGCTGTTTTTT.

For this clonotype: The conserved final phenylalanine or tryptophan is absent from the CDR3, which likely points to a read error. This rearrangement joins TRBV11-1 to TRBJ2-7; D is possibly TRBD2 (6 bases). CDR1 SGHAT and CDR2 FQDESV come from the germline V gene (reference sequence). Trimming removed 6 bases at V and 1 base at J, with 10 bases between. This CDR3 has 13 amino acids. The CDR3 protein is CASRGRRSYEQYL. DNA for the CDR3: TGTGCCAGCAGGGGGAGGCGATCCTACGAGCAGTACCTC.

A remark on this clonotype: It is likely a read error, because the conserved phenylalanine at the end of the CDR3 is missing. It is unclear where the CDR3 begins or ends on the DNA, so no DNA is shown, and the CDR3 is as TCRdb lists it. The chain carries TRBV29-1 and TRBJ2-1; the table names TRBD2, a call not compared with the DNA. Inclusive of both ends, the CDR3 amounts to 13 amino acids. In germline, CDR1 is SQVTM, CDR2 ANQGSEA. CDR3 loop: CSGTSGKLYEQLS.

A note on this clonotype: One end of the junction does not line up with germline, which may come from a read error. The genes are TRBV6-5 and TRBJ1-6; the match to TRBD1 covers 8 bases. This CDR3 spans 15 amino acids. The germline V gene encodes CDR1 MNHEY and CDR2 SVGAGI. The CDR3 sequence: CASSYTTGDNSRLHF. CDR3 DNA sequence: TGTGCCAGTAGTTACACGACAGGGGATAATTCACGCCTCCACTTT.

The V gene is TRBV21-1, the J gene TRBJ2-2; the DNA was not used to check the table's D call, TRBD1. TRBV21-1 is shown as a pseudogene. The CDR3 consists of 14 residues. The DNA for the CDR3 is TGTGCCAGCACCAAACGTGGCCCGGCCGGGGAGCTGGTTTTT. Protein: CASTKRGPAGELVF.

On this clonotype itself: The CDR3 does not close with the conserved phenylalanine or tryptophan, likely indicating a read error. V is TRBV14 and J is TRBJ1-1, with D unclear. CDR3 length equals 13 residues. The germline gives CDR1 SGHDN, CDR2 FVKESK. Between the trimmed V and J ends, which lost 4 bases and 1 base, there was a span of 7 bases. The CDR3 reads CASSLTRNTEAFL. CDR3 DNA: TGTGCCAGCAGCCTGACCAGGAACACTGAAGCTTTCCTT.

The chain carries TRBV12-3 or TRBV12-4 and TRBJ2-1; no reliable D call. CDR3 length: 15 residues. The V and J ends lost 3 bases and 7 bases respectively, with 16 bases between them. CDR3 sequence: CASSFWGSCYNEQFF. In DNA, the CDR3 is TGTGCCAGCAGTTTCTGGGGTAGCTGTTATAATGAGCAGTTCTTC.

On this clonotype itself: At one boundary the junction diverges from the germline segment, which might be a read error. V gene TRBV29-1 combines with J gene TRBJ1-2; D perhaps matches TRBD1 (6 bases). Per the germline V gene, CDR1 is SQVTM and CDR2 is ANQGSEA. The CDR3 is 15 residues long. For the CDR3, the DNA is TGTAGCGTTGAAAAAGTGATGGGGGGGGCGCATGACTACACCTTC. Translating it yields CSVEKVMGGAHDYTF. Full variable domain (missing parts from reference TRBV29-1 and TRBJ1-2): SAVISQKPSRDICQRGTSLTIQCQVDSQVTMMFWYRQQPGQSLTLIATANQGSEATYESGFVIDKFPISRPNLTFSTLTVSNMSPEDSSIYLCSVEKVMGGAHDYTFGSGTRLTVV.

This clonotype showed up just a few times. The genes are TRBV7-2 and TRBJ2-7; 7 bases are shared with TRBD1. In germline, CDR1 is SGHTA, CDR2 FQGNSA. Losses at the gene ends were 5 bases for V and 7 bases for J; bases not matched to a gene: 11. The CDR3 has 14 amino acids. The CDR3 spells CASSPITAGGEQYF. CDR3 sequence (DNA): TGTGCCAGCAGCCCTATCACAGCAGGGGGAGAGCAGTACTTC.

Comments on this clonotype: An end of the junction does not agree with germline; a read error may underlie this. The chain recombines TRBV7-9 with TRBJ2-6; D possibly corresponds to TRBD1 (5 bases). Germline-derived CDR1 and CDR2 are SEHNR and FQNEAQ (reference sequence). CDR3 length equals 14 residues. CDR3 loop: CDSNPGEGVNALTF. CDR3 bases: TGTGACAGCAACCCTGGGGAAGGGGTCAACGCCCTGACTTTC.